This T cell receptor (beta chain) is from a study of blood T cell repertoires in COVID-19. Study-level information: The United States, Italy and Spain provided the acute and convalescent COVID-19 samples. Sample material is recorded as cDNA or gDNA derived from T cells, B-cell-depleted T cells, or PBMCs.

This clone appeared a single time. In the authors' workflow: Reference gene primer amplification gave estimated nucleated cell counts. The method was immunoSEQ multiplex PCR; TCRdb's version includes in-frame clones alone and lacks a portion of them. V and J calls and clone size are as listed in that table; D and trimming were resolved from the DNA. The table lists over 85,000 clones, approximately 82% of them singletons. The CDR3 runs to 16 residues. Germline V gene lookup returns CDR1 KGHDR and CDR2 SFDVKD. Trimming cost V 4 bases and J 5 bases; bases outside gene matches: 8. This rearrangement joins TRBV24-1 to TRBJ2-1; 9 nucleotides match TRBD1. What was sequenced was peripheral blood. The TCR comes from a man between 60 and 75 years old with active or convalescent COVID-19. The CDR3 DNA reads TGTGCCACCAGTGAAAAAGGGACAGGGACCGACAATGAGCAGTTCTTC. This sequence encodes CATSEKGTGTDNEQFF.